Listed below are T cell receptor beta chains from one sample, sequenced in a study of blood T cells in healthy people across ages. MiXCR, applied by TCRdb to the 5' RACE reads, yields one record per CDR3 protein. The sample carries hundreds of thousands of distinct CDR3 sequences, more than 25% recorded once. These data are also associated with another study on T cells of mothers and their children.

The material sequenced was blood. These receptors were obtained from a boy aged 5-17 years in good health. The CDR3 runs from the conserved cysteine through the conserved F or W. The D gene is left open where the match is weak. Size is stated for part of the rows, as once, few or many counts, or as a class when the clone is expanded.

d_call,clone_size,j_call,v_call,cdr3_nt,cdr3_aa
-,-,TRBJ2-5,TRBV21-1,TGTGCCAGCAGCCCCAAAGGGGACTGCGGCTTTACGAGCGGGGGGGAGACCCAGTACTTC,CASSPKGDCGFTSGGETQYF
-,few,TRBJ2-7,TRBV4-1,TGCGCCAGCAGGGATCGGGACGTCAGCTCCTACGAGCAGTACTTC,CASRDRDVSSYEQYF
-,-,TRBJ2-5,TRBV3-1,TGTGCCAGCAGCGACGGGTCTCAGGGCCAAGAGACCCAGTACTTC,CASSDGSQGQETQYF
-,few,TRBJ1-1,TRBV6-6,TGTGCCAGCACACCCGGGCGGCTGGCCACTGAAGCTTTCTTT,CASTPGRLATEAFF
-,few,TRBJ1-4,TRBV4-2,TGTGCCAGCAGCCAAGTCCCTGCAGGGTGGGATGAAAAACTGTTTTTT,CASSQVPAGWDEKLFF
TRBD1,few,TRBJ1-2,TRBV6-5,TGTGCCAGCAGTTACCAGACAGGGGGCAGGGGCTACACCTTC,CASSYQTGGRGYTF
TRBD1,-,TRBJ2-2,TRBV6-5,TGTGCCAGCAGTTACTCCGGGACAGCGAACACCGGGGAGCTGTTTTTT,CASSYSGTANTGELFF
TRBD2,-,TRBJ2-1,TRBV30,TGTGCCTGGATGAGTCTAGCGGACTACAATGAGCAGTTCTTC,CAWMSLADYNEQFF
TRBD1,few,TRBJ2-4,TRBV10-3,TGTGCCATCAGCACGGGACAGGCGGAGGCCAAAAACATTCAGTACTTC,CAISTGQAEAKNIQYF
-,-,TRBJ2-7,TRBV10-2,TGCGCCAGCAGTGACGGGTACAGCTCCTACGAGCAGTACTTC,CASSDGYSSYEQYF
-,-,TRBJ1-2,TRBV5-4,TGTGCCAGCAGCTTGGCGATGTTCGCGGACAGCTCCCGCTATGGCTACACCTTC,CASSLAMFADSSRYGYTF
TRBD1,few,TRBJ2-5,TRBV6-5,TGTGCCAGCAAACCAGGACAGGGGATCCAGTACTTC,CASKPGQGIQYF
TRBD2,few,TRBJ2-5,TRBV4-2,TGTGCCAGCAGCCAAGGACTAGCAGATGAACGGTTCTTC,CASSQGLADERFF
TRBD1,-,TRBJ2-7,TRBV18,TGTGCCAGCTCACCTACGACAGGGCCCTCCTACGAGCAGTACTTC,CASSPTTGPSYEQYF
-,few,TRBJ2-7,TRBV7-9,TGTGCCAGCACCACCGCGAGGGAAGGCGAGCAGTACTTC,CASTTAREGEQYF
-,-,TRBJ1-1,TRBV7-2,TGTGCCAGCGGCCCCGGGGGTGGGGGCACTGAAGCTTTCTTT,CASGPGGGGTEAFF
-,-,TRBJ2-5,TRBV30,TGTGCCTGGACCATCCGGGAGACCCAGTACTTC,CAWTIRETQYF
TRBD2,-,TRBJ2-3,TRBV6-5,TGTGCCAGCAGTTACTCTGGGGAGGGCGCGGATACGCAGTATTTT,CASSYSGEGADTQYF
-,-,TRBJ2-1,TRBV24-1,TGTGCCACCAGTCTAGGGGCGTACAATGAGCAGTTCTTC,CATSLGAYNEQFF
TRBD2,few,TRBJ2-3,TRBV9,TGTGCCAGCAGCCGTCTCGGGGGGGATAGTCCAGATACGCAGTATTTT,CASSRLGGDSPDTQYF
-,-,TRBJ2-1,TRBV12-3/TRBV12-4,TGTGCCAGCAGTTTCCCCAGGGGCCAGCAGTTCTTC,CASSFPRGQQFF
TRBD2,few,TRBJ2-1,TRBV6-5,TGTGCCAGCAGTTCCCGACTAGCGGATTACAATGAGCAGTTCTTC,CASSSRLADYNEQFF
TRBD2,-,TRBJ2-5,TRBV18,TGTGCCAGCTCACGCGGGGGAGGAGCGGAGACCCAGTACTTC,CASSRGGGAETQYF
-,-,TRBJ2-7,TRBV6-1,TGTGCCAGCAAGGAATGGCAGGTCGGCGCCTACGAGCAGTACTTC,CASKEWQVGAYEQYF
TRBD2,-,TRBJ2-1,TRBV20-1,TGCAGTGCTAGAGACGCGGGGGGGGGCTCCTACAATGAGCAGTTCTTC,CSARDAGGGSYNEQFF
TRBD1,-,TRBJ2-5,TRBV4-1,TGCGCCAGCAGCGGACCGGGACAGGGGATGAAGACCCAGTACTTC,CASSGPGQGMKTQYF
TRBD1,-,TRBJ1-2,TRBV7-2,TGTGCCTGCAGCTCGGGACAGGCGATCTACTATGGCTACACCTTC,CACSSGQAIYYGYTF
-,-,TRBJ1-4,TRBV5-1,TGCGCCAGCAGCTCTGGACGGGAGCATGAAAAACTGTTTTTT,CASSSGREHEKLFF
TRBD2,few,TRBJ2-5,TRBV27,TGTGCCAGCAGGCGCTCTAGACTAGCGGGGACGGTCCCGGAGACCCAGTACTTC,CASRRSRLAGTVPETQYF
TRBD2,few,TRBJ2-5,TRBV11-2,TGTGCCAGCAGCTTAGTGCGGGGGGGGGAGACCCAGTACTTC,CASSLVRGGETQYF
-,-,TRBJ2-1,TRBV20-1,TGCAGTGCAGGGACGGTAAGCTCCTACAATGAGCAGTTCTTC,CSAGTVSSYNEQFF
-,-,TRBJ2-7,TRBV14,TGTGCCAGCAGCCACGGGCAGGGGTATCGCGAGCAGTACTTC,CASSHGQGYREQYF
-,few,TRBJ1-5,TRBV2,TGTGCCAGCAGTGAAGGTAGGGCGGCTAGCAATCAGCCCCAGCATTTT,CASSEGRAASNQPQHF
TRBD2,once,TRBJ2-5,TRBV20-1,TGCAGTGCTAAGGGACTACCGCAAGAGACCCAGTACTTC,CSAKGLPQETQYF
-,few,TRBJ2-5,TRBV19,TGTGCCAGTAGTTCCCCGGGCAACCTGGAGGCCCAGTACTTC,CASSSPGNLEAQYF
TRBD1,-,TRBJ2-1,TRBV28,TGTGCCAGCAGTTTAGGACAGGTCCCGGTGCAGTTCTTC,CASSLGQVPVQFF
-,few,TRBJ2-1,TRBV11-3,TGTGCCAGCAGCTTAGATCCCGGGACCAAGCAGTTCTTC,CASSLDPGTKQFF
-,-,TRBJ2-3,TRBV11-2,TGTGCCAGCAGCTTAGTTGGCAGACTAGATACGCAGTATTTT,CASSLVGRLDTQYF
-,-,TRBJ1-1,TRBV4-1,TGCGCCAGCAGCCAAGATACTGGCACTGAAGCTTTCTTT,CASSQDTGTEAFF
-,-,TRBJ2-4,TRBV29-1,TGCAGCGTTGGAGGGTATGGGGCAAGCGCCAAAAACATTCAGTACTTC,CSVGGYGASAKNIQYF
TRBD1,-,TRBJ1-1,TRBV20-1,TGCAGTGCGTGGGACAGGGAGAACACTGAAGCTTTCTTT,CSAWDRENTEAFF
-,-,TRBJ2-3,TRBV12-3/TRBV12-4,TGTGCCAGCAGTTTACCCCTTGTGGGGGGGCCGGGGGATACGCAGTATTTT,CASSLPLVGGPGDTQYF
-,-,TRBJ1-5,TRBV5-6,TGTGCCAGCAGCGAAACCGGGACCTGGGGGCCCCAGCATTTT,CASSETGTWGPQHF
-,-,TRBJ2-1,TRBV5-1,TGCGCCAGCAGGGATAGTACAGGGACGGGGTACAATGAGCAGTTCTTC,CASRDSTGTGYNEQFF
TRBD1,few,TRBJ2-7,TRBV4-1,TGCGCCAGCAGCCAATTCCTGGACAGGCGATTCTCCTACGAGCAGTACTTC,CASSQFLDRRFSYEQYF
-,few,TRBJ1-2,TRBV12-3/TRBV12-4,TGTGCCAGCAGTTTCGGGAGGGCCGGTGGCTACACCTTC,CASSFGRAGGYTF
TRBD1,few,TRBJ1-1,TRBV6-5,TGTGCCAGCCGCCACCTCGGGCAGGGGGTCACTGAAGCTTTCTTT,CASRHLGQGVTEAFF
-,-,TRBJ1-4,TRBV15,TGTGCCACCAGCAGAGATGGGCGGAGAGTTAATGAAAAACTGTTTTTT,CATSRDGRRVNEKLFF
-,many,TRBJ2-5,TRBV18,TGTGCCAGCTCACCCGAGGGGACCCAGTACTTC,CASSPEGTQYF